What follows is one TCR beta chain and its context. The TCR beta CDR3 regions underwent amplification from RNA transcripts. HTBI primers were employed in first-round RT-PCR, then a second-round multiplex PCR followed. In TCRdb, the multiplex PCR reads were re-called with MiXCR into one record per CDR3 protein. This table has 500,000 to 700,000 distinct CDR3 sequences, 22% appearing once. The record originates from a study of Graves' ophthalmopathy and Graves' hyperthyroidism. The ends were cut back, 9 bases at V and 3 bases at J, with 15 bases in the middle. Germline CDR1 and CDR2: LNHDA and SQIVND (reference sequence). This CDR3 region has 13 residues.

The source of this sequence is a woman younger than 30 with stable Graves' hyperthyroidism. Some clones in this sample may be carry-over from other donors' samples. The source material was peripheral blood. This chain joins TRBV19 and TRBJ2-7, with D unclear. CDR3 nucleotides: TGTGCCAGCAGCCGCACGGACGTCTACGAGCAGTACTTC. It is translated as CASSRTDVYEQYF.